Below, one TCR beta chain is given with its context. Its specificity is not known. Relapsing-remitting disease, either stable or active, was present in the multiple sclerosis controls, who were treatment-naive patients. Reverse transcription of about 0.45 to 1 ug RNA was performed with random hexamers. Amplification of the TCR beta CDR3 was carried out by immunoSEQ multiplex PCR, which spanned a total of 54 Vbeta and 13 Jbeta segments. Each CDR3 protein is one row after TCRdb ran MiXCR on the immunoSEQ multiplex PCR reads. The sample yields nearly 200,000 distinct CDR3 sequences, more than 90% seen once. The record originates from a study of CD8 T cells in Susac syndrome. Points from the study as a whole: An acknowledgment was made by the study that its TCR sequencing and HLA analysis involved relatively few individuals.

CDR1 and CDR2 (germline): MRHNA, SNTAGT. The CDR3 contains 14 residues. The ends were cut back, 4 bases at V and 1 base at J, with 10 bases in the middle. The receptor was isolated from a human donor with multiple sclerosis. V usage is TRBV6-4 and J usage is TRBJ1-1; D call uncertain. Material for sequencing was CD4+ T cells from PBMCs. CDR3 sequence: CASSAHRTNTEAFF. CDR3 DNA sequence: TGTGCCAGCAGTGCGCACAGAACGAACACTGAAGCTTTCTTT.